The 30 T cell receptor beta chains below all came from one sample that was sequenced in a study of blood T cell repertoires in COVID-19. This table comes from immunoSEQ multiplex PCR, and its TCRdb copy is limited to in-frame clones, with some not included. This table has some 320,000 clones, 85% to 90% appearing once. Sequencing was performed on PBMCs or T cells enriched from blood (not recorded which). The receptors stem from a woman in her forties or fifties who had been exposed to COVID-19.

This clone was observed a single time. CDR3 DNA sequence: TGTGCCAGCAGTCCTCGTTCGGACTATGGCTACACCTTC. Its protein is CASSPRSDYGYTF. The chain combines TRBV6-5 with TRBJ1-2; D call uncertain. The CDR3 is made up of 13 amino acids. V was clipped by 5 bases and J by 3 bases, with 10 bases between them. CDR1 is MNHEY, CDR2 SVGAGI, per germline.

The gene calls are TRBV2 and TRBJ1-2, with 11 bases fitting TRBD1. The V gene end was trimmed by 7 bases and the J gene end by 5 bases; junction bases not matched to a gene: 9. Germline V CDR1 and CDR2: SNHLY, FYNNEI. The CDR3 spans 15 residues. The CDR3 is CASTFGQGANYGYTF. The CDR3 region has the DNA TGTGCCAGCACCTTCGGACAGGGGGCGAATTATGGCTACACCTTC.

The chain couples TRBV10-3 to TRBJ1-1; tentative D call: TRBD1 (5 bases). Looked up from germline, CDR1 is ENHRY and CDR2 is SYGVKD. The V end lost 3 bases, the J end lost 2 bases, and 7 bases lay between the germline ends. The CDR3 has 13 residues. This chain's CDR3 is CAISDRANTEAFF. The DNA for the CDR3 is TGTGCCATCAGTGACAGGGCTAACACTGAAGCTTTCTTT.

The rearrangement uses TRBV30 and TRBJ2-3, with TRBD2 as a possible D gene (5 bases). Trimming removed 2 bases at V and 1 base at J, with 10 bases between. The CDR3 covers 14 residues. Germline V gene sequence: CDR1 GTSNPN, CDR2 SVGIG (reference sequence). CDR3 DNA: TGTGCCTGGAGTACTCTGGGAGGCACAGATACGCAGTATTTT. As protein: CAWSTLGGTDTQYF.

The chain links TRBV5-5 to TRBJ1-4, with D possibly being TRBD1 (6 bases). Germline V gene lookup returns CDR1 SGHKS and CDR2 YYEKEE (reference sequence). The CDR3 consists of 13 residues. V was shortened by 7 bases and J by 6 bases, with 13 bases between the two germline ends. The CDR3 sequence: CASGRTAYEKLFF. The CDR3 DNA reads TGTGCCAGCGGAAGGACAGCCTATGAAAAACTGTTTTTT. Looking up the rest from reference TRBV5-5 and TRBJ1-4 gives the full variable domain: DAGVTQSPTHLIKTRGQQVTLRCSPISGHKSVSWYQQVLGQGPQFIFQYYEKEERGRGNFPDRFSARQFPNYSSELNVNALLLGDSALYLCASGRTAYEKLFFGSGTQLSVL.

J is TRBJ1-6 and V is TRBV5-4, with D possibly matching TRBD1 (6 bases). The V gene lost 4 bases and the J gene lost 7 bases, with 18 bases spanning the gap. The CDR3 is 16 residues long. Germline V gene sequence: CDR1 SGHNT, CDR2 YYREEE (reference sequence). CDR3 in DNA: TGTGCCAGCAGCATACTGGCGTGGGACAACAATTCACCCCTCCACTTT. Translating it yields CASSILAWDNNSPLHF.

V usage is TRBV5-1 and J usage is TRBJ1-2, with 9 bases that match TRBD1. Germline trimming cut 4 bases from V and 5 bases from J; bases unmatched to any gene: 15. Germline V gives CDR1 SGHRS, CDR2 YFSETQ. This CDR3 contains 17 residues. In nucleotides, the CDR3 is TGCGCCAGCAGCCAGGGACAGGGAGGCAGCGGGCTGTATGGCTACACCTTC. Encoded protein: CASSQGQGGSGLYGYTF. The variable domain in full, completed from reference TRBV5-1 and TRBJ1-2, reads KAGVTQTPRYLIKTRGQQVTLSCSPISGHRSVSWYQQTPGQGLQFLFEYFSETQRNKGNFPGRFSGRQFSNSRSEMNVSTLELGDSALYLCASSQGQGGSGLYGYTFGSGTRLTVV.

The count of this clone is one. The same CDR3 can be traced to other DNA sequences in this sample. The rearrangement joins TRBV6-5 to TRBJ1-6; 8 bases match TRBD1. V gave up 6 bases and J gave up 5 bases; unmatched junction bases: 3. The CDR3 extends over 14 amino acids. Germline V gene data show CDR1 as MNHEY and CDR2 as SVGAGI. The DNA of the CDR3 is TGTGCCAGCAGCCTGACAGGGGATAATTCACCCCTCCACTTT. This translates into CASSLTGDNSPLHF.

The J gene is TRBJ1-2, the V gene TRBV3-1 (or the pseudogene TRBV3-2); 7 bases align to TRBD1. Germline assignment: CDR1 LGHDT and CDR2 YNNKEL (reference sequence). V trimming: 0 bases; J trimming: 8 bases; junction bases outside the gene matches: 6. The CDR3 is 14 amino acids. In nucleotides, the CDR3 is TGTGCCAGCAGCCAAGAACTGACAGGGAGCGGCTACACCTTC. It codes for CASSQELTGSGYTF.

The chain couples TRBV5-1 to TRBJ2-3, with 8 nucleotides matching TRBD2. The germline V gene encodes CDR1 SGHRS and CDR2 YFSETQ. Trimming at V came to 1 base and at J to 5 bases, leaving 6 bases not matched to a gene. The CDR3 contains 15 residues. The CDR3 reads CASSLNGGALDTQYF. The CDR3 DNA is TGCGCCAGCAGCTTGAACGGGGGGGCCTTAGATACGCAGTATTTT.

The rearrangement joins TRBV2 to TRBJ1-5; D is unclear. The length of the CDR3 is 13 residues. V was trimmed by 7 bases and J by 0 bases, leaving 7 bases between them. The V gene's germline CDR1 is SNHLY and CDR2 FYNNEI. The CDR3 region is CASTPNSNQPQHF. DNA for the CDR3: TGTGCCAGCACTCCTAATAGCAATCAGCCCCAGCATTTT.

Only one count was recorded for this clone. This sequence joins TRBV5-1 and TRBJ2-7, with 8 positions matching TRBD1. This CDR3 region has 14 residues. V lost 0 bases and J lost 7; bases outside the gene matches: 6. Germline values: CDR1 SGHRS, CDR2 YFSETQ. The CDR3 protein is CASSLDQGAMEQYF. In DNA, the CDR3 is TGCGCCAGCAGCTTGGATCAGGGGGCGATGGAGCAGTACTTC.

This sequence joins TRBV5-1 and TRBJ2-3, with 10 bases that match TRBD2. The CDR3 extends over 17 amino acids. The V segment lost 0 bases and the J segment 5 bases; nucleotides outside the gene matches: 9. Per germline, CDR1 SGHRS and CDR2 YFSETQ. The CDR3 sequence: CASSLASGGPPGDTQYF. For the CDR3, the DNA is TGCGCCAGCAGCTTGGCTAGCGGGGGCCCCCCGGGAGATACGCAGTATTTT.

The rearrangement joins TRBV2 to TRBJ1-4; 8 positions match TRBD1. Trimming removed 7 bases from V and 2 bases from J; junction bases left unmatched: 18. The CDR3 contains 19 residues. Germline assignment: CDR1 SNHLY and CDR2 FYNNEI. In DNA, the CDR3 is TGTGCCAGCAAATCTCTCCGGACAGGGCTCCCCCCGACTAATGAAAAACTGTTTTTT. This gives the protein CASKSLRTGLPPTNEKLFF.

There are a few counts of this clone. The rearrangement links TRBV6-1 to TRBJ2-5; possible D gene TRBD2, 5 bases. The CDR3 length is 16 residues. Germline assignment: CDR1 MNHNS and CDR2 SASEGT. V lost 2 bases to trimming and J lost 3 bases, with 16 bases between them. The CDR3 sequence is CASSEWASRAEETQYF. DNA for the CDR3: TGTGCCAGCAGTGAATGGGCTTCGAGGGCAGAAGAGACCCAGTACTTC.

The chain recombines TRBV3-1 (or the pseudogene TRBV3-2) with TRBJ2-2; possibly TRBD1 for D (6 bases). CDR1 and CDR2 (germline): LGHDT, YNNKEL (reference sequence). The CDR3 has 15 amino acids. The V end lost 0 bases, the J end lost 5 bases, and 10 bases lay between the germline ends. The CDR3 bases are TGTGCCAGCAGCCAAGAGGGGGCAGGGACCGGGGAGCTGTTTTTT. This encodes CASSQEGAGTGELFF.

The chain joins TRBV7-8 to TRBJ2-2; D is uncertain. The CDR3 runs 15 residues. CDR1 is SGHVS and CDR2 is FQNEAQ in the germline V gene. The V and J ends lost 1 base and 1 base respectively, with 7 bases between them. CDR3 sequence (DNA): TGTGCCAGCAGCTTAGTCGCAGGGAACACCGGGGAGCTGTTTTTT. This encodes CASSLVAGNTGELFF. Drawing the rest from reference TRBV7-8 and TRBJ2-2, the complete variable domain is GAGVSQSPRYKVAKRGQDVALRCDPISGHVSLFWYQQALGQGPEFLTYFQNEAQLDKSGLPSDRFFAERPEGSVSTLKIQRTQQEDSAVYLCASSLVAGNTGELFFGEGSRLTVL.

V usage is TRBV3-1 (or the pseudogene TRBV3-2) and J usage is TRBJ1-6; D uncertain. Trimming left V 5 bases short and J 4 bases short, with 9 bases between. The CDR3 consists of 14 residues. Germline V gives CDR1 LGHDT, CDR2 YNNKEL (reference sequence). CDR3 residues: CASSLGGYNSPLHF. CDR3 sequence (DNA): TGTGCCAGCAGCTTGGGAGGATATAATTCACCCCTCCACTTT.

The chain has TRBV19 and TRBJ1-1; no definite D call. Germline CDR1 is LNHDA and CDR2 is SQIVND (reference sequence). The CDR3 contains 14 residues. This CDR3 reads CAASSGYSNTEAFF. The DNA for the CDR3 is TGTGCAGCGTCGTCCGGCTACTCGAACACTGAAGCTTTCTTT. The complete variable domain, with remaining parts taken from reference TRBV19 and TRBJ1-1, reads DGGITQSPKYLFRKEGQNVTLSCEQNLNHDAMYWYRQDPGQGLRLIYYSQIVNDFQKGDIAEGYSVSREKKESFPLTVTSAQKNPTAFYLCAASSGYSNTEAFFGQGTRLTVV.

DNA of the CDR3: TGTGCCAGCAGCTTAGCTGTCGCAGGCTATAGCAATCAGCCCCAGCATTTT. Its protein product is CASSLAVAGYSNQPQHF. The chain couples TRBV7-9 to TRBJ1-5; no definite D call. From germline, CDR1 is SEHNR and CDR2 FQNEAQ (reference sequence). V lost 0 bases, J lost 0 bases, and 12 bases lay in between. CDR3 length: 17 amino acids.

This clone was observed a handful of times. This rearrangement joins TRBV6-1 to TRBJ1-1; TRBD1 is a possible D gene (5 bases). Trimming stripped 1 base from V and 4 bases from J, with 13 bases between. The CDR3 loop spans 15 amino acids. Germline lookup yields CDR1 MNHNS and CDR2 SASEGT. The DNA for the CDR3 is TGTGCCAGCAGTGAAGGATGGGGCGTCGGCACTGAAGCTTTCTTT. This sequence encodes CASSEGWGVGTEAFF.

This chain uses TRBV3-1 (or the pseudogene TRBV3-2) with TRBJ2-3; 9 bases line up with TRBD2. Unmatched junction bases numbered 3, after V lost 1 base and J lost 4 bases. The CDR3 covers 15 residues. Germline V CDR1 and CDR2: LGHDT, YNNKEL (reference sequence). The CDR3, as DNA: TGTGCCAGCAGCCAAGGGGGACTAGCATCAGATACGCAGTATTTT. It encodes CASSQGGLASDTQYF.

J is TRBJ2-4 and V is TRBV5-6; maybe TRBD1 (6 bases). This CDR3 spans 14 amino acids. Trimming shortened V by 5 bases and J by 3 bases, and 12 bases separated the two germline ends. From germline, CDR1 is SGHDT and CDR2 YYEEEE. This CDR3 is CASSPGDLKNIQYF. The CDR3 bases are TGTGCCAGCAGTCCAGGGGACCTCAAAAACATTCAGTACTTC.

The chain employs TRBV19 and TRBJ2-4; TRBD1 matches at 10 bases. With 3 bases clipped from V and 9 bases from J, the junction kept 14 bases outside the gene matches. Per germline, CDR1 LNHDA and CDR2 SQIVND (reference sequence). This CDR3 comprises 17 residues. DNA of the CDR3: TGTGCCAGTAGTATGGGCCATCGACAGGGGGCGCAGACCATTCAGTACTTC. This gives the protein CASSMGHRQGAQTIQYF. Based on the CDR3 plus reference TRBV19 and TRBJ2-4, the full variable domain is DGGITQSPKYLFRKEGQNVTLSCEQNLNHDAMYWYRQDPGQGLRLIYYSQIVNDFQKGDIAEGYSVSREKKESFPLTVTSAQKNPTAFYLCASSMGHRQGAQTIQYFGAGTRLSVL.

The chain has TRBV7-8 and TRBJ1-6; D is undetermined. Between the trimmed V and J ends, which lost 2 bases and 8 bases, there was a span of 7 bases. Germline V lookup: CDR1 SGHVS, CDR2 FQNEAQ. CDR3 size: 13 residues. The CDR3 here is CASSLREDSPLHF. In DNA form, the CDR3 reads TGTGCCAGCAGCTTAAGAGAGGATTCACCCCTCCACTTT.

The rearrangement uses TRBV5-4 and TRBJ1-2, with TRBD1 as a possible D gene (5 bases). The V end lost 0 bases, the J end lost 7 bases, and 13 bases lay between the germline ends. The CDR3 extends over 14 amino acids. From germline, CDR1 is SGHNT and CDR2 YYREEE (reference sequence). CDR3 protein: CASSLGGAGSGYTF. In DNA form, the CDR3 reads TGTGCCAGCAGCTTGGGTGGAGCAGGGTCTGGCTACACCTTC.

The chain links TRBV5-6 to TRBJ1-3; D gene ambiguous. Deletions cut 6 bases from V and 3 bases from J, with 4 bases between. Germline CDR1 and CDR2: SGHDT and YYEEEE. CDR3 length: 11 amino acids. The CDR3 coding sequence is TGTGCCAGCACCGGTGGAAACACCATATATTTT. Its protein is CASTGGNTIYF.

This chain links TRBV5-1 with TRBJ2-1, with D tentatively TRBD2 (5 bases). This CDR3 spans 15 amino acids. Trimming pared 4 bases from V and 0 bases from J, leaving 11 bases between. Looked up from germline, CDR1 is SGHRS and CDR2 is YFSETQ. In DNA, the CDR3 is TGCGCCAGCAGCCCGGGGTCCAGCTCCTACAATGAGCAGTTCTTC. Protein sequence: CASSPGSSSYNEQFF.

J is TRBJ2-1 and V is TRBV6-2 or TRBV6-3; D is ambiguous. The CDR3 runs 14 residues. The germline V gene has CDR1 MNHEY and CDR2 SVGEGT. Trimming took 2 bases from V and 0 from J, leaving 5 bases between them. CDR3 residues: CASSYADSYNEQFF. CDR3 sequence (DNA): TGTGCCAGCAGTTACGCGGACTCCTACAATGAGCAGTTCTTC.

The rearrangement uses TRBV5-5 and TRBJ1-2; 7 positions match TRBD1. Trimming cost V 0 bases and J 8 bases; bases outside gene matches: 13. Germline loops: CDR1 SGHKS, CDR2 YYEKEE (reference sequence). This CDR3 region has 16 residues. The CDR3, as DNA: TGTGCCAGCAGCTTGGGGGCGGGGCCACAGGGGATCGGCTACACCTTC. Amino acid sequence: CASSLGAGPQGIGYTF.